The 19 T cell receptor beta chains listed next were all sequenced from one sample in a study of T cells in Graves' hyperthyroidism and ophthalmopathy. It was RNA transcripts that yielded the amplified TCR beta CDR3 regions. The HTBI primer set was used in a first-round RT-PCR of the TCR CDR3. In TCRdb, the multiplex PCR reads were re-called with MiXCR into one record per CDR3 protein. The sample has 550,000 to 800,000 distinct CDR3 sequences; 16% are singletons. The material sequenced was blood. These receptors were obtained from a man between 18 and 35 years old with Graves' hyperthyroidism.

In its sample, this clonotype was seen many times. V usage is TRBV11-3 and J usage is TRBJ2-7, with 7 bases aligning to TRBD2. This CDR3 has 14 residues. J was trimmed by 0 bases and V by 5 bases; bases with no gene match: 4. The V gene's germline CDR1 is SGHNT and CDR2 YENEEA. The CDR3 nucleotides are TGTGCCAGCAGCGGGTGGGAGGGCTCCTACGAGCAGTACTTC. Translating gives CASSGWEGSYEQYF.

This clonotype came up many times. The chain carries TRBV3-1 and TRBJ2-3, with D unclear. The V and J ends lost 4 bases and 6 bases respectively, with 11 bases between them. CDR1 and CDR2 from the germline V gene are LGHDT and YNNKEL (reference sequence). The CDR3 contains 13 residues. The CDR3 nucleotides are TGTGCCAGCAGCCGAAACTTGGAGGATACGCAGTATTTT. It encodes CASSRNLEDTQYF.

This chain uses TRBV9 with TRBJ2-5; TRBD1 might be the D (5 bases). CDR3 size: 16 residues. Germline lookup yields CDR1 SGDLS and CDR2 YYNGEE. The V end lost 4 bases, the J end lost 5 bases, and 21 bases lay between the germline ends. The CDR3: CASSQLGATGGETQYF. The CDR3 coding sequence is TGTGCCAGCAGCCAACTTGGGGCCACTGGTGGGGAGACCCAGTACTTC.

This clonotype was observed a few times. V gene TRBV30 combines with J gene TRBJ2-7; 8 bases are a match to TRBD2. This CDR3 is built from 12 residues. Unmatched junction bases numbered 7, after V lost 5 bases and J lost 7 bases. Germline V lookup: CDR1 GTSNPN, CDR2 SVGIG (reference sequence). The CDR3 protein is CAWSGGPGEQYF. CDR3 in DNA: TGTGCCTGGTCGGGAGGGCCAGGTGAGCAGTACTTC.

CDR3 nucleotide sequence: TGTGCCAGCAGCTACCCCCAGGCCGGGGAGCTGTTTTTT. This encodes CASSYPQAGELFF. V usage is TRBV7-3 and J usage is TRBJ2-2, with D hard to call. Germline CDR1 SGHTA, CDR2 FQGTGA. The V end lost 4 bases, the J end lost 6 bases, and 9 bases lay between the germline ends. CDR3 size: 13 residues.

This chain links TRBV4-1 with TRBJ2-7, with 8 nucleotides matching TRBD1. This CDR3 has 15 amino acids. Germline-derived CDR1 and CDR2 are MGHRA and YSYEKL. V shed 0 bases and J 2 bases; nucleotides not matched to a gene: 3. CDR3 DNA: TGCGCCAGCAGCCAAGATGACAGGGGACCCTACGAGCAGTACTTC. Its translation is CASSQDDRGPYEQYF.

This clonotype was recorded a few times. This chain connects TRBV15 to TRBJ2-5; the D is unclear. This CDR3 comprises 15 residues. V shed 1 base and J shed 0 bases, with 9 bases lying between them. Germline values: CDR1 LNHNV, CDR2 YYDKDF (reference sequence). The CDR3 sequence: CATSRAQEYQETQYF. The CDR3 DNA reads TGTGCCACCAGCAGAGCCCAAGAGTACCAAGAGACCCAGTACTTC.

This clonotype was counted only a few times. The chain couples TRBV9 to TRBJ1-5; D call uncertain. Between the trimmed V and J ends, which lost 4 bases and 9 bases, there was a span of 14 bases. Germline V gene data show CDR1 as SGDLS and CDR2 as YYNGEE. This CDR3 region has 13 residues. In DNA form, the CDR3 reads TGTGCCAGCAGCCCGGTACCGGACGGGCCCCAGCATTTT. Its protein is CASSPVPDGPQHF.

V gene TRBV19 combines with J gene TRBJ1-1; no reliable D call. This CDR3 spans 16 amino acids. V was clipped by 2 bases and J by 4 bases, with 17 bases between them. Germline V gives CDR1 LNHDA, CDR2 SQIVND (reference sequence). The CDR3 DNA reads TGTGCCAGTAGTATACAAGCGGTGGGCACGGGCACTGAAGCTTTCTTT. Translating it yields CASSIQAVGTGTEAFF.

This chain joins TRBV28 and TRBJ1-2, with a tentative D call TRBD1 (5 bases). The CDR3 length is 15 residues. Trimming took 3 bases from V and 4 from J, leaving 15 bases between them. Germline V gene lookup returns CDR1 MDHEN and CDR2 SYDVKM. The CDR3 sequence: CASSFGGEIFYGYTF. For the CDR3, the DNA is TGTGCCAGCAGTTTTGGGGGTGAGATCTTCTATGGCTACACCTTC.

The sample holds many counts of this clonotype. The gene calls are TRBV7-9 and TRBJ2-3; 8 nucleotides line up with TRBD1. Germline CDR1 and CDR2: SEHNR and FQNEAQ (reference sequence). CDR3 length: 12 amino acids. Unmatched junction bases numbered 6, after V lost 4 bases and J lost 12 bases. CDR3 amino acids: CASSSGQGIQYF. As DNA, the CDR3 is TGTGCCAGCAGCTCCGGACAGGGAATCCAGTATTTT. The variable domain in full, with the rest retrieved from reference TRBV7-9 and TRBJ2-3, is DTGVSQNPRHKITKRGQNVTFRCDPISEHNRLYWYRQTLGQGPEFLTYFQNEAQLEKSRLLSDRFSAERPKGSFSTLEIQRTEQGDSAMYLCASSSGQGIQYFGPGTRLTVL.

In its sample, this clonotype was seen many times. This chain joins TRBV11-1 and TRBJ2-4; TRBD1 agrees at 8 bases. CDR1 and CDR2 from the germline V gene are SGHAT and FQDESV (reference sequence). Trimming at V came to 1 base and at J to 8 bases, leaving 4 bases not matched to a gene. The CDR3 has 14 amino acids. CDR3: CASSLGQGFDIQYF. The CDR3 region has the DNA TGTGCCAGCAGCTTAGGACAGGGGTTCGACATTCAGTACTTC.

This clonotype was recorded many times. The chain carries TRBV28 and TRBJ1-5, with 7 positions matching TRBD1. The germline gives CDR1 MDHEN, CDR2 SYDVKM. V shed 7 bases, J shed 2 bases, and the junction held 14 bases outside the gene matches. This CDR3 comprises 17 residues. The DNA of the CDR3 is TGTGCCAGCAATGCCGGGACAGCACGACGACGCAATCAGCCCCAGCATTTT. Translation gives CASNAGTARRRNQPQHF.

There are many counts of this clonotype. This chain links TRBV11-3 with TRBJ1-5; D gene ambiguous. Trimming removed 3 bases at V and 4 bases at J, with 13 bases between. This CDR3 contains 15 residues. Germline values: CDR1 SGHNT, CDR2 YENEEA. CDR3 in DNA: TGTGCCAGCAGCTTCGGATGGGCCCATAATCAGCCCCAGCATTTT. Translation gives CASSFGWAHNQPQHF.

This clonotype was seen a handful of times. This may be a read error: a much more frequent sequence differs by one nucleotide. The chain combines TRBV12-3 or TRBV12-4 with TRBJ2-7; D may be TRBD2 (5 bases). The CDR3 totals 12 residues. V was trimmed by 5 bases and J by 3 bases, leaving 8 bases between them. CDR3: CASSGSNYEQYF. The CDR3 DNA reads as TGTGCCAGCAGTGGGAGTAACTACGAGCAGTACTTC.

This clonotype came up many times. This chain joins TRBV2 and TRBJ1-1; no firm D call. Germline V gene data show CDR1 as SNHLY and CDR2 as FYNNEI. CDR3 length equals 13 residues. Deletions cut 9 bases from V and 3 bases from J, with 14 bases between. CDR3 region: CASGQERDTEAFF. In DNA, the CDR3 is TGTGCCAGTGGGCAGGAAAGGGACACTGAAGCTTTCTTT.

This clonotype was counted ten times or more. This chain connects TRBV6-1 to TRBJ1-4; D gene uncertain. Germline CDR1 is MNHNS and CDR2 is SASEGT. The CDR3 has 12 amino acids. V lost 10 bases to trimming and J lost 8 bases, with 14 bases between them. The CDR3 here is CATGRSTEKLFF. CDR3 nucleotide sequence: TGTGCCACCGGACGGTCTACCGAAAAACTGTTTTTT.

The sample holds many counts of this clonotype. The chain couples TRBV28 to TRBJ2-7; a weak D match, TRBD1 (6 bases). The CDR3 is 14 residues long. CDR1 is MDHEN, CDR2 SYDVKM, per germline. The V end was cut by 6 bases, the J end by 6 bases, with 18 bases between. The CDR3 coding sequence is TGTGCCAGCAGAACCGGGACACCCTCGTTCGAGCAGTACTTC. It is translated as CASRTGTPSFEQYF.

This clonotype showed up many times. V and J are TRBV7-3 and TRBJ2-3; TRBD2 matches at 8 bases. CDR3 length: 16 residues. Germline values: CDR1 SGHTA, CDR2 FQGTGA. Trimming took 5 bases from V and 5 from J; bases not matched to a gene: 12. The DNA of the CDR3 is TGTGCCAGCAGCCCCCGAAGGGCGCTAGCGGGAGATACGCAGTATTTT. Its translation: CASSPRRALAGDTQYF.